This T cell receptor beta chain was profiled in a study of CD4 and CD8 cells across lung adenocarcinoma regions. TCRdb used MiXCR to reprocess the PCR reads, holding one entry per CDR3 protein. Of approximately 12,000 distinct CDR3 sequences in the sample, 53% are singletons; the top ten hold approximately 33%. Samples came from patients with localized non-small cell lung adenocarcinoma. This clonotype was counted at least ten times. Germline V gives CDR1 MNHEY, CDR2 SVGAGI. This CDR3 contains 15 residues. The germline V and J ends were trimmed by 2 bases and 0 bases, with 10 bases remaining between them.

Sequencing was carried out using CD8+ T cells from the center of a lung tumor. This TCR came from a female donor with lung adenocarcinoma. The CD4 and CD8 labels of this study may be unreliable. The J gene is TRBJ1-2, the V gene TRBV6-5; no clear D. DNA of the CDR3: TGTGCCAGCAGTTACACACCCTCCTCTAACTATGGCTACACCTTC. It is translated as CASSYTPSSNYGYTF.